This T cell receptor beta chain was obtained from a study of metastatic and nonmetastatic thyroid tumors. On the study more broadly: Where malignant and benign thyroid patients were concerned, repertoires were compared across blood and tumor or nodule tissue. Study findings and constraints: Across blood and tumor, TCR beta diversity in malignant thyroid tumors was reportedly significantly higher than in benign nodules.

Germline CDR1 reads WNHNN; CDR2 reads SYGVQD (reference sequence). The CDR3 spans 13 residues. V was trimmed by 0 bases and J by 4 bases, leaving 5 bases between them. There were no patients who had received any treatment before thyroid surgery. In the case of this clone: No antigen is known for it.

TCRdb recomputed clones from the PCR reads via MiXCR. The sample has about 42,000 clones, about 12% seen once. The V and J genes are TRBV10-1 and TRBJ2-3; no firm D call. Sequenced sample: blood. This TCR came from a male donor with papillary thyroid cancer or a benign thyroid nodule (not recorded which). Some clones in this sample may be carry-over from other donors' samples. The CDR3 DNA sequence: TGCGCCAGCAGTGAGTCCTTGGCAGATACGCAGTATTTT. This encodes CASSESLADTQYF.